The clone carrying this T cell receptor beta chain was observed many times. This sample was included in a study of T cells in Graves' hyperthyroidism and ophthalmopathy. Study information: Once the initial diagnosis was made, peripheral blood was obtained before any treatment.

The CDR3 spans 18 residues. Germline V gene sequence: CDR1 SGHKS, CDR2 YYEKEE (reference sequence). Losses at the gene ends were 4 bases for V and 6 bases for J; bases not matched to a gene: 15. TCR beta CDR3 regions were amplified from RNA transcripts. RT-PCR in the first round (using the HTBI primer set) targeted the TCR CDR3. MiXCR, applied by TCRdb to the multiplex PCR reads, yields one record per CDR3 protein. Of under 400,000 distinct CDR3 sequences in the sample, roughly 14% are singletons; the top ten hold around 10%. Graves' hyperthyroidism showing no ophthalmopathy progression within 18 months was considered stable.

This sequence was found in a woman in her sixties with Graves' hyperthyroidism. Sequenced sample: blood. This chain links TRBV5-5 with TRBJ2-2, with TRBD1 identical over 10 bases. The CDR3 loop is CASSPLWGQGIKAGELFF. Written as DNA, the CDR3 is TGTGCCAGCAGCCCCTTGTGGGGACAGGGGATAAAGGCCGGGGAGCTGTTTTTT.